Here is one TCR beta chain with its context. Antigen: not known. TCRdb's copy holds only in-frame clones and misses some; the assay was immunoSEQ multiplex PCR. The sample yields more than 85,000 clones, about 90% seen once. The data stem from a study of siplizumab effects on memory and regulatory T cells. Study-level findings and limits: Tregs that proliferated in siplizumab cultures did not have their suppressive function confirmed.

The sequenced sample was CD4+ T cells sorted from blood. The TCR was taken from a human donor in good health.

The CDR3, as DNA: TGTGCCAGCAGCTTAGCGGCCGGTAACTATGGCTACACCTTC. Protein product: CASSLAAGNYGYTF. The rearrangement links TRBV11-3 to TRBJ1-2; no firm D call. Trimming pared 1 base from V and 1 base from J, leaving 7 bases between. The germline gives CDR1 SGHNT, CDR2 YENEEA. The CDR3 sequence is 14 residues long.